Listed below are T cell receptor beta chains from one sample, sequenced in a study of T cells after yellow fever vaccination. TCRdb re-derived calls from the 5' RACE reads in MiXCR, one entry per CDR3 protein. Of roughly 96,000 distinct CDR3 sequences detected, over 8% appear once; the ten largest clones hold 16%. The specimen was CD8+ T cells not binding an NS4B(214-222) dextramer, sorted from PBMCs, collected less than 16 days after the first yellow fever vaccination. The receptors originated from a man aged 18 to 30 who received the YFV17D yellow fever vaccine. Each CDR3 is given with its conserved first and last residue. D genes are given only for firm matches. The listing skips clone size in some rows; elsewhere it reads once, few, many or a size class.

TGTGCCACCTCTTCGATGGGGGGCAATGAGCAGTTCTTC,CATSSMGGNEQFF,.,.,TRBJ2-1,TRBV6-5
TGTGCCAGCAGCTTAGCAGGGTTCCGTTACGAGCAGTACTTC,CASSLAGFRYEQYF,.,.,TRBJ2-7,TRBV13
TGTGCCACCAGCAGAGCTGGACCTCGGGGCAAAGAGACCCAGTACTTC,CATSRAGPRGKETQYF,.,.,TRBJ2-5,TRBV15
TGTTCCAGCAGTACCGGGGGGCAGGGTGGCTACACCTTC,CSSSTGGQGGYTF,.,.,TRBJ1-2,TRBV6-1
TGTGCCAGCATCCCAGGGACGGACTATAGCAATCAGCCCCAGCATTTT,CASIPGTDYSNQPQHF,.,.,TRBJ1-5,TRBV28
TGTGCCAGCAGCCTCACGCCCTATACTAGCGGGGGCCACGAGACCCAGTACTTC,CASSLTPYTSGGHETQYF,.,TRBD2,TRBJ2-5,TRBV7-7
TGTGCCAGCAGCCCCGGACAGGGCATCCTAAGGGAGCAGTACTTC,CASSPGQGILREQYF,.,TRBD1,TRBJ2-7,TRBV7-2
TGTGCCAGCAGCTTCGGAGGGGTGGAGGGCTACACCTTC,CASSFGGVEGYTF,few,.,TRBJ1-2,TRBV7-9
TGTGCCAGCAGTTTTGCTAGTTACGTAGAGACCCAGTACTTC,CASSFASYVETQYF,few,.,TRBJ2-5,TRBV12-3/TRBV12-4
TGTGCCACCAGGACGGGACACAGCTCCTACAATGAGCAGTTCTTC,CATRTGHSSYNEQFF,few,.,TRBJ2-1,TRBV24-1
TGTGCCAGCACCTCGGGGGGGCGAATCGTAAAGAACACCGGGGAGCTGTTTTTT,CASTSGGRIVKNTGELFF,few,TRBD2,TRBJ2-2,TRBV11-1
TGTGCCAGCAAGCAGGGGGCTGAAGAGACCCAGTACTTC,CASKQGAEETQYF,.,TRBD1,TRBJ2-5,TRBV6-1
TGTGCCAGCACCCCGACTAGCGGGGGGGCCGCCGGGGAGCTGTTTTTT,CASTPTSGGAAGELFF,few,TRBD2,TRBJ2-2,TRBV12-3/TRBV12-4
TGCGCCAGCAGCCCCGGGACTAGCGTTATCGATACGCAGTATTTT,CASSPGTSVIDTQYF,.,TRBD2,TRBJ2-3,TRBV5-1
TGTGCCAGCAGGTCGGGGGTATGGGATACGCAGTATTTT,CASRSGVWDTQYF,few,.,TRBJ2-3,TRBV6-1
TGTGCCAGCAGTTACTCGTGGGGGGCAAGCACAGATACGCAGTATTTT,CASSYSWGASTDTQYF,few,.,TRBJ2-3,TRBV6-5
TGTGCCAGCAGCTTAGATCGGTGGTCTAATGAAAAACTGTTTTTT,CASSLDRWSNEKLFF,few,.,TRBJ1-4,TRBV11-2
TGCGCCAGCAGCTGGAACTGGCCGGGACAGGGTTCTGGGGCCAACGTCCTGACTTTC,CASSWNWPGQGSGANVLTF,few,TRBD1,TRBJ2-6,TRBV5-1
TGTGCCAGCAGCTTTCCAGGACAGGGGGCTTGGGAGACCCAGTACTTC,CASSFPGQGAWETQYF,.,TRBD1,TRBJ2-5,TRBV7-2
TGTGCCAGCAGCGAGATTGGGAATCAGCCCCAGCATTTT,CASSEIGNQPQHF,.,.,TRBJ1-5,TRBV9
TGCGCCAGCAGCTTGTTTATCGGGAGGGGAGAAAAACTGTTTTTT,CASSLFIGRGEKLFF,.,.,TRBJ1-4,TRBV5-1
TGTGCCAGCAGCTTAGGTGGGGCAACCGGGGCCCCGAGGAATGGCTACACCTTC,CASSLGGATGAPRNGYTF,.,.,TRBJ1-2,TRBV11-2
TGTGCCAGCAATGACAGGGGAGTGGGCACAGATACGCAGTATTTT,CASNDRGVGTDTQYF,many,TRBD1,TRBJ2-3,TRBV28
TGCAGTGCTAAACCAAGCTCCACCCCACATGGCTACACCTTC,CSAKPSSTPHGYTF,few,.,TRBJ1-2,TRBV20-1
TGTGCCAGCAGTTACAGCGGAGCCGGGACGGAAGAAGCTTTCTTT,CASSYSGAGTEEAFF,many,.,TRBJ1-1,TRBV6-5
TGCGCCAGCAGCCAAGAGATCCTAGCGGCGGCCTACAATGAGCAGTTCTTC,CASSQEILAAAYNEQFF,.,TRBD2,TRBJ2-1,TRBV4-3
TGTGCCAGCAGAACATCGGACAGGGACACCGGGGAGCTGTTTTTT,CASRTSDRDTGELFF,few,TRBD1,TRBJ2-2,TRBV12-3/TRBV12-4
TGTGCCAGCAGCCGAGTAGCCAGACAATACAGGGGGTACACTGAAGCTTTCTTT,CASSRVARQYRGYTEAFF,.,TRBD1,TRBJ1-1,TRBV11-2
TGTGCCGCCTCAGACCTCAGGGAAGATACGCAGTATTTT,CAASDLREDTQYF,.,.,TRBJ2-3,TRBV6-7
TGCGCCAGCAGCCAAAGGGTCTCCTACAATGAGCAGTTCTTC,CASSQRVSYNEQFF,.,.,TRBJ2-1,TRBV4-3
TGTGCCAGCAGGATAAGAGGGAACACTGAAGCTTTCTTT,CASRIRGNTEAFF,.,.,TRBJ1-1,TRBV5-4
TGCGCCAGCAGCCAATCCGCAGGGCTCTCTGGAAACACCATATATTTT,CASSQSAGLSGNTIYF,few,.,TRBJ1-3,TRBV4-1
TGTGCCAGCAGCCTACAACAAACTGAAGCTTTCTTT,CASSLQQTEAFF,.,.,TRBJ1-1,TRBV7-9
TGTGCCACCAGCAGACCATCAGGGACTTTAGCCCACTCCAAGAGCTCCTACAATGAGCAGTTCTTC,CATSRPSGTLAHSKSSYNEQFF,.,.,TRBJ2-1,TRBV15
TGTGCCAGCAGCTTGAAACCTCTACCACCCTACGAGCAGTACTTC,CASSLKPLPPYEQYF,few,.,TRBJ2-7,TRBV7-8
TGTGCCAGCAGCTTCTTCGGGGGGCTAGCCAAAAACATTCAGTACTTC,CASSFFGGLAKNIQYF,few,.,TRBJ2-4,TRBV7-2
TGTGCCAGCTCACTCCGACCGGGACAGGGATCTGGGGCCAACGTCCTGACTTTC,CASSLRPGQGSGANVLTF,.,TRBD1,TRBJ2-6,TRBV18
TGTGCCAGCGGAAACAGGGGTGGGGACATTCAGTACTTC,CASGNRGGDIQYF,.,TRBD1,TRBJ2-4,TRBV28
TGTGCCAGCGACAATTCCGGGGGTCCGGGAAATTCACCCCTCCACTTT,CASDNSGGPGNSPLHF,.,.,TRBJ1-6,TRBV7-9
TGCGCCAGCAGCCAAGTAGGCGAAGATACGCAGTATTTT,CASSQVGEDTQYF,few,.,TRBJ2-3,TRBV4-3
TGCGCCAGCAGCCAGGGGAGCCTGGGAGGTCAGCAGTTCTTC,CASSQGSLGGQQFF,many,.,TRBJ2-1,TRBV4-1
TGCGCCAGCAGCCAAGATGTGGGGGCCTACGAGCAGTACTTC,CASSQDVGAYEQYF,.,.,TRBJ2-7,TRBV4-3
TGTGCTAGCAGCGCCTTAACAGCGTACAATGAGCAGTTCTTC,CASSALTAYNEQFF,.,.,TRBJ2-1,TRBV7-7
TGTGCCAGCAGCTTAGGGTCGGGGTCTAGCGGGCATAACTCTGGGGCCAACGTCCTGACTTTC,CASSLGSGSSGHNSGANVLTF,few,TRBD2,TRBJ2-6,TRBV13
TGTGCCAGCAGTATATCCCCCCGGGGGACCGGGGAGCTGTTTTTT,CASSISPRGTGELFF,few,.,TRBJ2-2,TRBV27
TGTGCCAGCAGCTTGACGGCAGCGTGGACTGAAGCTTTCTTT,CASSLTAAWTEAFF,once,.,TRBJ1-1,TRBV5-6
TGTGCCAGCAGTTACGGGGGACAGAAATACGAGCAGTACTTC,CASSYGGQKYEQYF,few,TRBD1,TRBJ2-7,TRBV6-5
TGCGCCAGCAGCCAAGATGAAACCAGTACGGTCTATGGCTACACCTTC,CASSQDETSTVYGYTF,few,.,TRBJ1-2,TRBV4-3
TGCGCCAGCAGCTTCCGGGACACCTACAATGAGCAGTTCTTC,CASSFRDTYNEQFF,many,.,TRBJ2-1,TRBV5-1
TGTGCCAGCAGTTTGGAGGGGCTAAGGTCCGCCAAAAACATTCAGTACTTC,CASSLEGLRSAKNIQYF,.,.,TRBJ2-4,TRBV12-3/TRBV12-4
TGTGCCAGCAGCCAAGATCTTGAGGCGGGTGAGCCCCAGCATTTT,CASSQDLEAGEPQHF,.,.,TRBJ1-5,TRBV3-1
TGTGCCTGGGAGACAGGCGATGAACATGGCTACACCTTC,CAWETGDEHGYTF,.,.,TRBJ1-2,TRBV30
TGTGCCAGCAGCTTATATCCGGCAACAGGGAAGTGGTCTGGAAACACCATATATTTT,CASSLYPATGKWSGNTIYF,.,.,TRBJ1-3,TRBV7-6
TGTGCCAGCAGCTCGTCAAACGCAGGGGTATATGGCTACACCTTC,CASSSSNAGVYGYTF,few,.,TRBJ1-2,TRBV5-5
TGCGCCAGCAGCCAAGACGCAGGGGTGGAGACCCAGTACTTC,CASSQDAGVETQYF,few,.,TRBJ2-5,TRBV4-1